Listed below are T cell receptor beta chains from one sample, sequenced in a study of T cells in Graves' hyperthyroidism and ophthalmopathy. TCRdb called the multiplex PCR reads again in MiXCR, with one record for every CDR3 protein. Among some 490,000 distinct CDR3 sequences listed, 20% to 25% were seen once. What was sequenced was blood. The receptors shown here come from a woman aged 70 to 79 with Graves' ophthalmopathy. Each CDR3 is given without its conserved first and last residue. The order of the fields is V gene, J gene, CDR3 length, CDR3 protein.

>TRBV2|TRBJ2-5|11
ASRNRGQETQY
>TRBV19|TRBJ2-1|14
ASSTAGLAGVQTQF
>TRBV12-3/TRBV12-4|TRBJ2-7|12
ASRYDPYTYEQY
>TRBV18|TRBJ1-5|15
ASSPVGPGEGNQPQH
>TRBV25-1|TRBJ1-2|12
ASSETGSYYGYT
>TRBV11-2|TRBJ2-7|15
ASSFGLGQGFSYEQY
>TRBV12-5|TRBJ2-3|17
ASGLATKTGRRSTDTQY
>TRBV20-1|TRBJ1-2|12
SARDITGDYGYT
>TRBV10-3|TRBJ2-7|13
AISDSSGRDVEQY
>TRBV27|TRBJ1-4|14
ASSLTGRGGDEKLF
>TRBV6-1|TRBJ1-2|10
ASSGHNYGYT
>TRBV5-6|TRBJ2-1|8
ASSLAEQF
>TRBV12-3/TRBV12-4|TRBJ1-2|14
ASSSNRDRVWYGYT
>TRBV27|TRBJ2-5|14
ASSLSRGGGGETQY
>TRBV7-2|TRBJ2-7|12
ASSLAPASYEQY
>TRBV7-3|TRBJ2-2|14
ASSLTGHRNTGELF
>TRBV27|TRBJ2-5|12
ASPRTPNQETQY
>TRBV20-1|TRBJ2-1|15
SARMTRPSSSYNEQF
>TRBV19|TRBJ2-2|12
ASSTARSTGELF
>TRBV6-1|TRBJ1-3|10
ASSRGGNTIY
>TRBV28|TRBJ1-1|11
ASSDRGRSEAF
>TRBV5-1|TRBJ2-7|13
ASSLGGLPLEERY
>TRBV19|TRBJ1-1|13
ASSIVSRGSLEAF
>TRBV6-1|TRBJ1-5|11
ASSPDGVQPQH
>TRBV7-2|TRBJ2-1|12
ASSLAGGPVEQF
>TRBV7-2|TRBJ2-7|14
ASSSHRTSGSNEQY
>TRBV5-4|TRBJ2-3|14
ASSGPGTSGPDTQY
>TRBV10-3|TRBJ2-3|12
AISHVLSTDTQY
>TRBV15|TRBJ1-3|13
ATSRAGFAGNTIY
>TRBV28|TRBJ1-5|13
ASSPGSRGAQPQH
>TRBV11-2|TRBJ2-1|14
ASSSGLAVSYNEQF
>TRBV27|TRBJ2-5|12
ATGTSGMGETQY
>TRBV28|TRBJ1-2|11
ASSHDRSYGYT
>TRBV20-1|TRBJ1-1|10
SARREVTEAF
>TRBV2|TRBJ1-2|12
ASSEAGGLTGYT
>TRBV20-1|TRBJ2-5|15
SARRVRRNLQEETQY
>TRBV6-2/TRBV6-3|TRBJ2-6|12
ASSRAVGANVLT
>TRBV6-1|TRBJ2-2|12
ASSRASNTGELF
>TRBV7-9|TRBJ2-3|10
ASSFEGRSQY
>TRBV27|TRBJ1-1|10
ASSLFGTEAF
>TRBV5-1|TRBJ2-3|14
ASSSVAANQLPTQY
>TRBV5-1|TRBJ2-1|13
ASSFGGQGIDEQF
>TRBV27|TRBJ1-2|12
ASSHLDREFGYT
>TRBV5-1|TRBJ1-2|14
ASSLGAGRGDYGYT
>TRBV3-1|TRBJ2-1|14
ASSQVSGGFYNEQF
>TRBV6-2/TRBV6-3|TRBJ2-7|15
ASRPFPGTAFSYEQY
>TRBV20-1|TRBJ1-5|15
SARFWGLSIEGQPQH
>TRBV12-3/TRBV12-4|TRBJ1-1|15
ASSPNPGTGHSTEAF
>TRBV9|TRBJ2-1|13
ASSVDVQVYNEQF
>TRBV12-5|TRBJ2-1|15
ASGLAGTGLTYNEQF
>TRBV5-1|TRBJ1-4|12
ASSLGGYNEKLF
>TRBV9|TRBJ1-2|13
ASSAYGRGAYGYT
>TRBV12-3/TRBV12-4|TRBJ2-7|12
ASSLNAGGGEQY
>TRBV20-1|TRBJ2-7|10
SARSEAYEQY
>TRBV12-3/TRBV12-4|TRBJ1-1|13
ASSDRQGSNTEAF